Listed below are T cell receptor beta chains from one sample, sequenced in a study of CD8 T cells in Susac syndrome. TCRdb used MiXCR to reprocess the immunoSEQ multiplex PCR reads, holding one entry per CDR3 protein. The table lists fewer than 85,000 distinct CDR3 sequences, roughly 94% of them singletons, with approximately 0.4% in the top ten. Sequencing used CD8+ T cells from PBMCs. The receptors stem from a human donor with multiple sclerosis. The CDR3 runs from the conserved cysteine through the conserved F or W. Each record gives: D gene, clone size, V gene, J gene, CDR3 protein, CDR3 DNA. The D gene is left open where the match is weak. Only some rows state a clone size, as once, few, many or a class for expanded clones.

TRBD1,-,TRBV29-1,TRBJ1-1,CSVYSGTALEAFF,TGCAGCGTCTACTCGGGGACAGCCCTTGAAGCTTTCTTT
TRBD2,-,TRBV10-2,TRBJ2-3,CASSVPSGPTTDTQYF,TGCGCCAGCAGTGTCCCTAGCGGGCCCACCACAGATACGCAGTATTTT
-,-,TRBV15,TRBJ1-2,CATSRRTANYGYTF,TGTGCCACCAGCAGGAGGACAGCGAACTATGGCTACACCTTC
-,-,TRBV7-9,TRBJ2-7,CASSLTESSYEQYF,TGTGCCAGCAGCTTGACAGAAAGCTCCTACGAGCAGTACTTC
-,-,TRBV27,TRBJ1-2,CASSLSEPFYGGYTF,TGTGCCAGCAGTTTATCGGAGCCGTTCTACGGTGGCTACACCTTC
TRBD2,-,TRBV24-1,TRBJ2-5,CATSSPTSGRQETQYF,TGTGCCACCAGTTCCCCGACTAGCGGACGCCAAGAGACCCAGTACTTC
TRBD1,-,TRBV5-4,TRBJ2-7,CASRMTGESGEQYF,TGTGCCAGCAGGATGACAGGGGAGTCGGGAGAGCAGTACTTC
-,-,TRBV7-9,TRBJ2-3,CASSSTQLVVADTQYF,TGTGCCAGCAGCTCCACCCAACTAGTGGTGGCAGATACGCAGTATTTT
-,-,TRBV7-9,TRBJ2-3,CASSSTRDTDTQYF,TGTGCCAGCAGCTCTACCCGAGACACAGATACGCAGTATTTT
-,-,TRBV29-1,TRBJ2-7,CSVALAHNYEQYF,TGCAGCGTTGCGTTGGCCCATAACTACGAGCAGTACTTC
TRBD1,once,TRBV12-3/TRBV12-4,TRBJ2-1,CASSSGQGDYNEQFF,TGTGCCAGCAGCTCCGGACAGGGGGACTACAATGAGCAGTTCTTC
-,-,TRBV9,TRBJ1-3,CASSVGSGSGNTIYF,TGTGCCAGCAGCGTAGGGTCAGGATCTGGAAACACCATATATTTT
-,-,TRBV4-3,TRBJ2-6,CASSQEAGAMGANVLTF,TGCGCCAGCAGCCAAGAAGCCGGGGCGATGGGGGCCAACGTCCTGACTTTC
TRBD1,once,TRBV12-5,TRBJ2-2,CASAWTGGNTGELFF,TGTGCTAGTGCCTGGACAGGGGGGAACACCGGGGAGCTGTTTTTT
-,-,TRBV10-3,TRBJ1-2,CAISVTFRRGYTF,TGTGCCATCAGTGTCACATTCCGCAGGGGCTACACCTTC
-,-,TRBV29-1,TRBJ2-2,CSVDTGKTGELFF,TGCAGCGTTGACACAGGGAAAACCGGGGAGCTGTTTTTT
-,-,TRBV28,TRBJ1-3,CASSLVRASSGNTIYF,TGTGCCAGCAGTTTGGTCCGGGCCAGCTCTGGAAACACCATATATTTT
-,-,TRBV30,TRBJ1-1,CAWGGGNTEAFF,TGTGCCTGGGGTGGGGGGAACACTGAAGCTTTCTTT
TRBD2,-,TRBV27,TRBJ2-5,CASSLRGSETQYF,TGTGCCAGCAGTTTACGCGGGAGTGAGACCCAGTACTTC
TRBD1,-,TRBV6-5,TRBJ1-2,CASSWLPGQSNYGYTF,TGTGCCAGCAGTTGGTTACCGGGACAGAGTAACTATGGCTACACCTTC
TRBD2,-,TRBV3-1,TRBJ2-5,CASSQTGGQETQYF,TGTGCCAGCAGCCAAACGGGGGGGCAAGAGACCCAGTACTTC
-,-,TRBV7-9,TRBJ2-5,CASSFNGEYPQETQYF,TGTGCCAGCAGCTTTAACGGAGAGTATCCACAAGAGACCCAGTACTTC
TRBD2,-,TRBV6-2/TRBV6-3,TRBJ2-5,CASSYEAGGRQETQYF,TGTGCCAGCAGTTACGAGGCGGGGGGACGCCAAGAGACCCAGTACTTC
-,-,TRBV6-5,TRBJ2-7,CASSPGAGHLYEQYF,TGTGCCAGCAGTCCCGGGGCTGGGCATCTCTACGAGCAGTACTTC
-,-,TRBV3-1,TRBJ1-1,CASSPQMGDLRTEAFF,TGTGCCAGCAGCCCCCAAATGGGGGATTTACGGACTGAAGCTTTCTTT
-,-,TRBV5-1,TRBJ1-2,CASGWTVDGYTF,TGCGCCAGCGGCTGGACGGTGGATGGCTACACCTTC
TRBD1,-,TRBV4-2,TRBJ2-1,CASSQDQGDNEQFF,TGTGCCAGCAGCCAAGATCAGGGGGACAATGAGCAGTTCTTC
-,-,TRBV27,TRBJ1-1,CASRKEGWNTEAFF,TGTGCCAGCAGAAAGGAGGGTTGGAACACTGAAGCTTTCTTT
TRBD2,-,TRBV19,TRBJ2-2,CASSISGAPGDTGELFF,TGTGCCAGTAGTATTAGCGGGGCGCCCGGTGACACCGGGGAGCTGTTTTTT
-,-,TRBV30,TRBJ1-2,CAWTGASYGYTF,TGTGCCTGGACCGGAGCTTCATATGGCTACACCTTC
TRBD2,once,TRBV30,TRBJ2-7,CAWDRTSRKQYF,TGTGCCTGGGACCGGACTAGCAGAAAGCAGTACTTC
-,-,TRBV13,TRBJ1-1,CASSPTPNGNTEAFF,TGTGCCAGCAGCCCGACACCCAATGGCAACACTGAAGCTTTCTTT
-,once,TRBV30,TRBJ2-1,CAWSVLYSALYNEQFF,TGTGCCTGGAGTGTACTTTATAGCGCTCTCTACAATGAGCAGTTCTTC
TRBD1,-,TRBV2,TRBJ2-1,CASSAASGTAPNEQFF,TGTGCCAGCAGTGCGGCTTCCGGGACAGCGCCCAATGAGCAGTTCTTC
TRBD1,once,TRBV7-2,TRBJ2-3,CASSSGGASTDTQYF,TGTGCCAGCAGCTCAGGGGGAGCCTCCACAGATACGCAGTATTTT
-,few,TRBV5-1,TRBJ2-7,CASSAGTAYEQYF,TGCGCCAGCAGCGCGGGGACAGCCTACGAGCAGTACTTC
-,-,TRBV27,TRBJ1-5,CASSLLRGGEDYNQPQHF,TGTGCCAGCAGTCTATTGAGGGGGGGCGAAGATTACAATCAGCCCCAGCATTTT
-,-,TRBV7-9,TRBJ2-1,CASSLLGVNEQFF,TGTGCCAGCAGCTTACTAGGAGTCAATGAGCAGTTCTTC
TRBD2,-,TRBV7-9,TRBJ2-7,CASSRSGRVYEQYF,TGTGCCAGCAGCCGTAGCGGGAGGGTCTACGAGCAGTACTTC
-,-,TRBV10-3,TRBJ1-5,CASQDPSNQPQHF,TGTGCCAGCCAGGACCCTAGCAATCAGCCCCAGCATTTT
-,-,TRBV3-1,TRBJ1-5,CASSQVEGLGPQHF,TGTGCCAGCAGCCAAGTTGAGGGGCTCGGGCCCCAGCATTTT
-,-,TRBV29-1,TRBJ1-2,CSVEGGASVDYGYTF,TGCAGCGTTGAAGGGGGGGCTAGCGTAGACTATGGCTACACCTTC
-,-,TRBV4-1,TRBJ1-2,CASSQVGANYGYTF,TGCGCCAGCAGCCAAGTGGGTGCAAACTATGGCTACACCTTC
TRBD2,-,TRBV7-6,TRBJ2-7,CASTGLAGDYEQYF,TGTGCCAGCACCGGACTAGCGGGAGACTACGAGCAGTACTTC
-,-,TRBV19,TRBJ2-5,CASMDGSLRGGRTQYF,TGTGCCAGTATGGACGGGAGTCTGCGTGGGGGAAGGACCCAGTACTTC
-,-,TRBV29-1,TRBJ1-2,CSVDNREGYGYTF,TGCAGCGTTGATAACAGGGAAGGGTATGGCTACACCTTC
-,-,TRBV27,TRBJ2-7,CASSLSGLPGLYEQYF,TGTGCCAGCAGTTTATCTGGGCTTCCCGGACTCTACGAGCAGTACTTC
-,once,TRBV5-4,TRBJ2-6,CASSLGLVLTF,TGTGCCAGCAGCTTGGGCTTAGTCCTGACTTTC
-,-,TRBV3-1,TRBJ1-5,CASSHPGSNQPQHF,TGTGCCAGCAGCCACCCCGGAAGCAATCAGCCCCAGCATTTT
-,-,TRBV2,TRBJ2-7,CASSEGLYEQYF,TGTGCCAGCAGTGAGGGGCTCTACGAGCAGTACTTC
-,-,TRBV5-4,TRBJ2-5,CASGGGETQYF,TGTGCCAGCGGAGGAGGAGAGACCCAGTACTTC
-,-,TRBV27,TRBJ1-6,CASKGASYNSPLHF,TGTGCCAGCAAGGGTGCGTCCTATAATTCACCCCTCCACTTT
TRBD1,-,TRBV5-6,TRBJ2-5,CASSQSQGAETQYF,TGTGCCAGCAGCCAATCCCAGGGGGCTGAGACCCAGTACTTC
-,-,TRBV19,TRBJ2-7,CASSIGSGGFSYEQYF,TGTGCCAGTAGTATTGGGTCGGGGGGCTTCTCCTACGAGCAGTACTTC
-,-,TRBV12-3/TRBV12-4,TRBJ1-1,CASSSPDRNTEAFF,TGTGCCAGCAGTTCCCCCGATCGGAACACTGAAGCTTTCTTT
-,-,TRBV6-5,TRBJ2-7,CASSYSDGSYEQYF,TGTGCCAGCAGTTACTCCGACGGTTCCTACGAGCAGTACTTC
-,-,TRBV28,TRBJ2-4,CASSLGGTENIQYF,TGTGCCAGCAGTTTAGGAGGGACCGAAAACATTCAGTACTTC